This T cell receptor beta chain was sequenced in a study of blood T cell repertoires in COVID-19. Assay: immunoSEQ multiplex PCR; the TCRdb copy retains only in-frame clones and omits some. The sample has roughly 220,000 clones, 80% to 90% seen once; the top ten hold approximately 2.1%. With 4 bases clipped from V and 4 bases from J, the junction kept 7 bases outside the gene matches. This CDR3 region has 16 residues. CDR1 and CDR2 (germline): SNHLY, FYNNEI. Sample: peripheral blood. The origin of this receptor is a man aged 25 to 40 who had recovered from COVID-19. V gene TRBV2 combines with J gene TRBJ2-5; TRBD2 matches 12 bases. The CDR3 DNA sequence: TGTGCCAGCAGTGTCCCTAGCGGGGGGGAACGAGAGACCCAGTACTTC. It specifies CASSVPSGGERETQYF.